This T cell receptor (beta chain) is drawn from a study of technical replicates of blood from a few donors. Germline loops: CDR1 MGHRA, CDR2 YSYEKL. The CDR3 loop spans 15 amino acids. V lost 2 bases, J lost 1 base, and 12 bases lay in between. The method was immunoSEQ multiplex PCR; TCRdb's version includes in-frame clones alone and lacks a portion of them. The table shows under 85,000 clones, with about 90% occurring only once. The sequenced sample consisted of T cells isolated from PBMCs. This clonotype originated in a human donor in good health. This chain uses TRBV4-1 with TRBJ2-7, with D possibly being TRBD2 (5 bases). CDR3 DNA sequence: TGCGCCAGCAGCCAATTCGGGCAGCGGTCCTACGAGCAGTACTTC. Its protein is CASSQFGQRSYEQYF.